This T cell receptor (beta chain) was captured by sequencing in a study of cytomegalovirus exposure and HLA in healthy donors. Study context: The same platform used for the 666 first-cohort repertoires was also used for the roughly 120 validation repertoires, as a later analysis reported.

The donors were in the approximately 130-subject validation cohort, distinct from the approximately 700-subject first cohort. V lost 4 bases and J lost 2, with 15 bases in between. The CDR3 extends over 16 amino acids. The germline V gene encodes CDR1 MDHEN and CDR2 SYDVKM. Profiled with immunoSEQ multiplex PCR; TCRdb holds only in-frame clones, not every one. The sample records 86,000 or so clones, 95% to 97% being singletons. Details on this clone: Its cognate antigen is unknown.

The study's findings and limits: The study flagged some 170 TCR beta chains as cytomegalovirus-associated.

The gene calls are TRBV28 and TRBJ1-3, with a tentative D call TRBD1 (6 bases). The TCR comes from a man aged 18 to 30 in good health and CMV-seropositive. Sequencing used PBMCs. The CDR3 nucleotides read TGTGCCAGCAGTTCAGGGGACGCTAATCCTGGAAACACCATATATTTT. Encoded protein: CASSSGDANPGNTIYF.